The TCR beta chain under discussion was sequenced for a study of radiotherapy plus CTLA-4 blockade in lung cancer. Patients with chemo-refractory metastatic non-small-cell lung cancer received focal radiation plus CTLA-4 blockade with ipilimumab. The CDR3 length is 14 residues. With 5 bases clipped from V and 0 bases from J, the junction kept 1 base outside the gene matches. CDR1 MRHNA and CDR2 SNTAGT come from the germline V gene. Clones were sequenced by immunoSEQ multiplex PCR, and TCRdb holds only the in-frame ones, with some missing. The sample records 15,000 or so clones, roughly 72% being singletons. As for this clone: The antigen remains unidentified.

Overall study results and limits: Peripheral blood showed expansion of tumor-derived TCR clones after radiotherapy and ipilimumab.

This specimen was peripheral blood, taken from a patient treated with radiotherapy plus ipilimumab. This sequence joins TRBV6-4 and TRBJ2-3; 8 positions match TRBD1. The sequence derives from a human donor with non-small cell lung cancer whose response to radiotherapy plus ipilimumab could not be evaluated. CDR3 loop: CASSTGGSTDTQYF. CDR3 bases: TGTGCCAGCAGTACAGGGGGAAGCACAGATACGCAGTATTTT.